This TCR beta chain originates from a study of shared clonotypes between healthy human individuals. Points from the study as a whole: Tissue TCR repertoires likely differ from these blood-only repertoires. As a rule, naive subsets had a larger estimated richness than memory subsets.

Comments on this clone: Antigen unknown.

CD45RO-negative CD8 cells positively selected for CCR7 made up the naive population, which excluded terminally differentiated effector memory CD45RA+ cells. Every immunoSEQ plate was one replicate of a subset's evenly spread DNA. The data were produced by immunoSEQ multiplex PCR, yet TCRdb's version contains in-frame clones alone and is incomplete. The top ten clones hold about 1.1% of a sample with millions of clones, roughly 94% of them seen once. Specimen: naive CD8+ T cells sorted from blood. The clonotype comes from a man younger than 35 in good health.

CDR3 loop: CASSRSTGDEEKLFF. DNA of the CDR3: TGTGCCAGCAGCCGATCGACAGGGGATGAAGAAAAACTGTTTTTT. The rearrangement joins TRBV7-9 to TRBJ1-4, with 8 bases that match TRBD1. The junction had 10 bases not matched to a gene; V was cut back by 5 bases and J by 8 bases. The CDR3 spans 15 residues. Germline CDR1 reads SEHNR; CDR2 reads FQNEAQ (reference sequence).